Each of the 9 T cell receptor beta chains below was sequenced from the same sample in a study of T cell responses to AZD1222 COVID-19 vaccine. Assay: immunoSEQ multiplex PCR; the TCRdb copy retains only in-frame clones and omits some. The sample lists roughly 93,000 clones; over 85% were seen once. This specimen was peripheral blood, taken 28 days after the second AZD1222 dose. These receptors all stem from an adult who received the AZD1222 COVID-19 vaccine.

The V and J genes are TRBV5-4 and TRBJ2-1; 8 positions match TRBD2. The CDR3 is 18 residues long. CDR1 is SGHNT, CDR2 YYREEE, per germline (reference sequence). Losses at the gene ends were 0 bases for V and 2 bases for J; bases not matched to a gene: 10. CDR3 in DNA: TGTGCCAGCAGCTTGGACCTAGCGGGCCTTGGAACCTACAATGAGCAGTTCTTC. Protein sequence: CASSLDLAGLGTYNEQFF.

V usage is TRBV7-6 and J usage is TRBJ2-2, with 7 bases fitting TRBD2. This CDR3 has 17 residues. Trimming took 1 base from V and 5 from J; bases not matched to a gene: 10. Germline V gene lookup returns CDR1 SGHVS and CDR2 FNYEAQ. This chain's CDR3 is CASSLVAGLDITGELFF. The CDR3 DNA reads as TGTGCCAGCAGCTTAGTGGCAGGACTAGATATTACCGGGGAGCTGTTTTTT. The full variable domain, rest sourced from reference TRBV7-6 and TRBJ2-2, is GAGVSQSPRYKVTKRGQDVALRCDPISGHVSLYWYRQALGQGPEFLTYFNYEAQQDKSGLPNDRFSAERPEGSISTLTIQRTEQRDSAMYRCASSLVAGLDITGELFFGEGSRLTVL.

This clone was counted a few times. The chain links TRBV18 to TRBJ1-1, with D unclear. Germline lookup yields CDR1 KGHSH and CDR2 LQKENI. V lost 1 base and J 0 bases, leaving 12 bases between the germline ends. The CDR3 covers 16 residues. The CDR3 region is CASSPLPTTLNTEAFF. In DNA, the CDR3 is TGTGCCAGCTCACCACTCCCGACTACCCTGAACACTGAAGCTTTCTTT.

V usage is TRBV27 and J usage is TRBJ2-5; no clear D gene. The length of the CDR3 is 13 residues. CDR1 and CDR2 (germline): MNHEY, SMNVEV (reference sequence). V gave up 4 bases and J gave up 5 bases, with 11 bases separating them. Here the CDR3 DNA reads TGTGCCAGCAGTTATCGAAGGCTGGAGACCCAGTACTTC. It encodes CASSYRRLETQYF.

CDR3: CASGFGIQPQHF. CDR3 nucleotide sequence: TGTGCTAGTGGTTTCGGAATTCAGCCCCAGCATTTT. The chain carries TRBV12-5 and TRBJ1-5; D ambiguous. Trimming pared 3 bases from V and 6 bases from J, leaving 6 bases between. CDR1 is LGHNT and CDR2 is FRNRAP in the germline V gene. CDR3 length: 12 residues.

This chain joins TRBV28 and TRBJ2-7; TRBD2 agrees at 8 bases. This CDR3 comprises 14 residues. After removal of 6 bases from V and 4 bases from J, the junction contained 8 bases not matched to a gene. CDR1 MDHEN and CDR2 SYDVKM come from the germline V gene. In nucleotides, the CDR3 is TGTGCCAGCAGGCGCTCCGGGACTAGTTACGAGCAGTACTTC. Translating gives CASRRSGTSYEQYF.

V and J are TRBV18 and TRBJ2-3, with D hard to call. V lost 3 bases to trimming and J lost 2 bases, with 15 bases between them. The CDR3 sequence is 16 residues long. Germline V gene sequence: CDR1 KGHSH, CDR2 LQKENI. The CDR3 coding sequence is TGTGCCAGCTCACCGCTTTTTTCGTCCGACACAGATACGCAGTATTTT. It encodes CASSPLFSSDTDTQYF.

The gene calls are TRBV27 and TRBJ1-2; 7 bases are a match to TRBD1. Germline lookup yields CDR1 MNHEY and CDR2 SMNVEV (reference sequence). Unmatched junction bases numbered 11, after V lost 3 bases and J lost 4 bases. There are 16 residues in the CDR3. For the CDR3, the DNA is TGTGCCAGCAGTTTGACAGGGACTGGTATCGTCTATGGCTACACCTTC. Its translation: CASSLTGTGIVYGYTF.

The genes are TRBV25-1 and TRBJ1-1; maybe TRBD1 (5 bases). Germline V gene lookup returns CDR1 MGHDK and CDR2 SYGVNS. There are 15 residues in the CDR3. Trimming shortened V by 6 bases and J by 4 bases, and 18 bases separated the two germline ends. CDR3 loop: CASSKSFRGTTEAFF. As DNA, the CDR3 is TGTGCCAGCAGCAAAAGCTTCCGGGGGACCACTGAAGCTTTCTTT.